These T cell receptor beta chains were read from a single sample in a study of blood T cell repertoires in COVID-19. The repertoire was sequenced with immunoSEQ multiplex PCR; TCRdb's copy has only in-frame clones and lacks some. This sample carries around 370,000 clones, about nine tenths of them seen once, and the ten largest clones take just under 7.5%. The sample comprised peripheral blood. The receptors originated from an older woman with COVID-19, enrolled during active disease. The CDR3 runs from the conserved cysteine through the conserved F or W. The order of the fields is clone size, CDR3 length, J gene, D gene, V gene, CDR3 DNA, CDR3 protein. The D gene is left open where the match is weak. Only some rows state a clone size, as once, few, many or a class for expanded clones.

-	14	TRBJ2-1	TRBD1	TRBV5-6	TGTGCCAGCAGCCAACTAGGGACAGGGAGTGAGCAGTTCTTC	CASSQLGTGSEQFF
few	16	TRBJ1-6	-	TRBV9	TGTGCCAGCAGCGTAGCCCCTACAGGGAACAGTTCACCCCTCCACTTT	CASSVAPTGNSSPLHF
few	13	TRBJ1-2	-	TRBV7-2	TGTGCCAGCAGCTTAGAGAGGGCCTATGGCTACACCTTC	CASSLERAYGYTF
-	15	TRBJ1-2	-	TRBV2	TGTGCCAGCAGTGGAAGTGGGGGCTCAAACTATGGCTACACCTTC	CASSGSGGSNYGYTF
-	14	TRBJ2-1	-	TRBV2	TGTGCCAGCAGGGGACTGAGCTCCTACAATGAGCAGTTCTTC	CASRGLSSYNEQFF
-	16	TRBJ2-1	-	TRBV27	TGTGCCAGCAGTTCCCTCACAGGTCTCCTATACAATGAGCAGTTCTTC	CASSSLTGLLYNEQFF
many	15	TRBJ2-1	TRBD2	TRBV5-6	TGTGCCAGCAGCTTGCCGTCGGGACTAGCGCTTGAGCAGTTCTTC	CASSLPSGLALEQFF
-	14	TRBJ1-2	TRBD1	TRBV11-2	TGTGCCAGCACCCGACAGGGAATGATTGGGGGCTACACCTTC	CASTRQGMIGGYTF
-	14	TRBJ1-2	TRBD1	TRBV6-5	TGTGCCAGCAGTTACCTTCGACAGGGATATGGCTACACCTTC	CASSYLRQGYGYTF
-	15	TRBJ2-5	-	TRBV24-1	TGTGCCACCAGTGAAGTGACAGAGACTCAAGAGACCCAGTACTTC	CATSEVTETQETQYF
-	16	TRBJ2-4	-	TRBV19	TGTGCCAGTAGACCCAGAGGTCTCGGTGCCAAAAACATTCAGTACTTC	CASRPRGLGAKNIQYF
-	15	TRBJ2-7	-	TRBV9	TGTGCCAGCAGCGTAAGTGTGGACAGTCTCCACGAGCAGTACTTC	CASSVSVDSLHEQYF
-	14	TRBJ2-7	-	TRBV30	TGTGCCTGGAGTCAACAGGTTATATCCTACGAGCAGTACTTC	CAWSQQVISYEQYF
-	17	TRBJ1-2	-	TRBV2	TGTGCCAGCAGTGTCGGTGACCTTCGAAGACAGGTTTATGGCTACACCTTC	CASSVGDLRRQVYGYTF
-	16	TRBJ2-7	TRBD1	TRBV9	TGTGCCAGCAGCGTAGACCCGGACAGGCGTGCCTACGAGCAGTACTTC	CASSVDPDRRAYEQYF
-	17	TRBJ1-5	TRBD1	TRBV7-2	TGTGCCAGCAGCTTGGGATTGGGACAGGGGGCGGGTCAGCCCCAGCATTTT	CASSLGLGQGAGQPQHF
-	17	TRBJ1-1	TRBD1	TRBV6-2/TRBV6-3	TGTGCCAGCAGTTCTCCGGGACAGGGGGCGCGGAACACTGAAGCTTTCTTT	CASSSPGQGARNTEAFF
few	17	TRBJ2-5	TRBD2	TRBV2	TGTGCCACCAGGGGGGGACTAGCGGGGGCGCCCCCAGAGACCCAGTACTTC	CATRGGLAGAPPETQYF
once	15	TRBJ1-3	-	TRBV4-1	TGCGCCAGCAGCTTCCAGGTATTCTCTGGAAACACCATATATTTT	CASSFQVFSGNTIYF
-	17	TRBJ2-2	-	TRBV28	TGTGCCAGCAGTTTAACCGGACTGGTCGAAAACACCGGGGAGCTGTTTTTT	CASSLTGLVENTGELFF
-	16	TRBJ2-3	-	TRBV20-1	TGCAGTGCTAGTGAGGGAGCCGGTACTAACCCAGATACGCAGTATTTT	CSASEGAGTNPDTQYF
-	16	TRBJ1-4	TRBD1	TRBV5-6	TGTGCCAGCAGCTCTGGACAGGGGGCCGGTAATGAAAAACTGTTTTTT	CASSSGQGAGNEKLFF